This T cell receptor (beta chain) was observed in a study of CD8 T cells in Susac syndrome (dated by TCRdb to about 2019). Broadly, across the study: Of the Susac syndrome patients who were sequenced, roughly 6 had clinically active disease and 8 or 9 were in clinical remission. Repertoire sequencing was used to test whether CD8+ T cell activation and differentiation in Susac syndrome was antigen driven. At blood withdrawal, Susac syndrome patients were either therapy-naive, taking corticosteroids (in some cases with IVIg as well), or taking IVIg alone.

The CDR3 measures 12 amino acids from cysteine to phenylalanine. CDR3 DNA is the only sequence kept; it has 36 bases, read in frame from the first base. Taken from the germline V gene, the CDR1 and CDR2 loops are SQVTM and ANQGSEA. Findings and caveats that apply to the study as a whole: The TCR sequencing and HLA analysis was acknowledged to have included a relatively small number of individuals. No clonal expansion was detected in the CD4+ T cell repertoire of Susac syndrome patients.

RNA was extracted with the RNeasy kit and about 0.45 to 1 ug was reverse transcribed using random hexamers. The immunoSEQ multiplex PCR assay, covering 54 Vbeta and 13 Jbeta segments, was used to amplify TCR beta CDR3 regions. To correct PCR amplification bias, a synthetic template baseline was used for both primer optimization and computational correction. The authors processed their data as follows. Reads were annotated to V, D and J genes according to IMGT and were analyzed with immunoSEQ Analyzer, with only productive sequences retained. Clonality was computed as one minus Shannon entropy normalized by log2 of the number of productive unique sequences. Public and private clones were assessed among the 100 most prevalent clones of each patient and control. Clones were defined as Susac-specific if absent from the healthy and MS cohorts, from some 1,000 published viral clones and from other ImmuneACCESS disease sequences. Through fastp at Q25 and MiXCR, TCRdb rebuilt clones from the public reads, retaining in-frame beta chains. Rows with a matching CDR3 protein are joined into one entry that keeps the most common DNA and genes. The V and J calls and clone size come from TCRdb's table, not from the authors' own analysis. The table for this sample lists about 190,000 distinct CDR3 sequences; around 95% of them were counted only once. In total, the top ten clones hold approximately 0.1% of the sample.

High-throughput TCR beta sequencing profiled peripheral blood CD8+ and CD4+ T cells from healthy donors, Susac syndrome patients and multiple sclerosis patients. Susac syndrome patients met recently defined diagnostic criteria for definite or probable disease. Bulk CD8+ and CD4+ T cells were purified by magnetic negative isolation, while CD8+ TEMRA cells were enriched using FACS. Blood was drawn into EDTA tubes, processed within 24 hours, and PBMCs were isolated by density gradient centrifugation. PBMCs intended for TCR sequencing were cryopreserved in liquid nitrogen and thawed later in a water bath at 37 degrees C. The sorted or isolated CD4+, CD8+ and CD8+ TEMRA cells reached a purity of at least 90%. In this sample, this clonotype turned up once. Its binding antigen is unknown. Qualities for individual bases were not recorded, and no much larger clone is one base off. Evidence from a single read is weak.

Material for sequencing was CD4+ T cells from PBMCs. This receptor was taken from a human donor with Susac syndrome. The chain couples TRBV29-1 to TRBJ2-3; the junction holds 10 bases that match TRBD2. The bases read TGCAGTACCGGGACTAGCGATGATACGCAGTATTTT. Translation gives CSTGTSDDTQYF.